This is a list of T cell receptor beta chains from one sample in a study of cytomegalovirus exposure and HLA in healthy donors. TCRdb's table, derived via immunoSEQ multiplex PCR, lists solely in-frame clones and lacks some. The sample lists about 120,000 clones; less than 80% were seen once. The sequencing input was PBMCs. These receptors originate from a man aged 40-49 years in good health and CMV-seropositive. CDR3s include the opening cysteine and the closing phenylalanine or tryptophan. D genes are given only for firm matches. Not all rows give a size; the values are once, few, many and, for expanded clones, a class.

V	size	J	D	CDR3	DNA
TRBV6-4	-	TRBJ2-1	TRBD2	CASSDMTSGGTYNEQFF	TGTGCCAGCAGTGACATGACTAGCGGGGGAACCTACAATGAGCAGTTCTTC
TRBV19	-	TRBJ2-1	TRBD2	CASSSSGNAYNEQFF	TGTGCCAGTAGTTCTAGCGGGAACGCCTACAATGAGCAGTTCTTC
TRBV5-6	-	TRBJ1-2	-	CASSSSGSNYGYTF	TGTGCCAGCAGCTCGTCGGGATCTAACTATGGCTACACCTTC
TRBV5-1	-	TRBJ2-3	-	CASSLDRLADTQYF	TGCGCCAGCAGCTTGGACAGGTTAGCAGATACGCAGTATTTT
TRBV2	once	TRBJ1-3	-	CASINGNTIYF	TGTGCCAGCATTAATGGAAACACCATATATTTT
TRBV9	once	TRBJ1-1	-	CASSAMNTEAFF	TGTGCCAGCAGCGCAATGAACACTGAAGCTTTCTTT
TRBV11-3	-	TRBJ1-1	-	CASSLSGGANTEAFF	TGTGCCAGCAGCCTGAGTGGGGGGGCGAACACTGAAGCTTTCTTT
TRBV18	-	TRBJ2-7	-	CASSPSQGSEQYF	TGTGCCAGCTCACCATCTCAGGGGAGCGAGCAGTACTTC
TRBV2	few	TRBJ2-7	TRBD2	CASSLIEAGGKEQYF	TGTGCCAGCAGTCTCATTGAGGCGGGAGGGAAAGAGCAGTACTTC
TRBV7-6	-	TRBJ2-5	-	CASGDPGETQYF	TGTGCCAGCGGAGACCCCGGCGAGACCCAGTACTTC
TRBV14	-	TRBJ2-7	TRBD2	CASRLAGGPDEQYF	TGTGCCAGTCGCCTAGCGGGAGGCCCAGACGAGCAGTACTTC
TRBV9	-	TRBJ2-7	-	CASSLSRRSYEQYF	TGTGCCAGCAGCCTGAGTCGGAGGTCCTACGAGCAGTACTTC
TRBV5-1	-	TRBJ2-1	TRBD1	CASSLGDRGEANEQFF	TGCGCCAGCAGCTTGGGGGACAGGGGAGAGGCAAATGAGCAGTTCTTC
TRBV5-1	-	TRBJ2-7	-	CASSLGLSTYEQYF	TGCGCCAGCAGCTTGGGACTATCAACCTACGAGCAGTACTTC
TRBV6-1	-	TRBJ2-2	TRBD1	CASSEQGQGVGELFF	TGTGCCAGCAGTGAACAGGGCCAGGGGGTCGGGGAGCTGTTTTTT
TRBV10-2	-	TRBJ1-5	-	CASSESGRSQPQHF	TGCGCCAGCAGTGAGTCGGGCAGATCCCAGCCCCAGCATTTT
TRBV19	-	TRBJ1-1	-	CASGNMLNTEAFF	TGTGCCAGCGGGAACATGCTGAACACTGAAGCTTTCTTT
TRBV18	-	TRBJ1-1	-	CASSPAGVNTEAFF	TGTGCCAGCTCACCGGCAGGGGTGAACACTGAAGCTTTCTTT
TRBV27	-	TRBJ1-5	TRBD1	CASRDAGGSNQPQHF	TGTGCCAGCAGGGACGCAGGGGGGAGCAATCAGCCCCAGCATTTT
TRBV2	once	TRBJ1-2	-	CASSPGNYGYTF	TGTGCCAGCAGTCCAGGCAACTATGGCTACACCTTC
TRBV10-1	-	TRBJ1-1	-	CASRARSGTEAFF	TGCGCCAGCAGGGCTCGATCGGGCACTGAAGCTTTCTTT
TRBV6-5	-	TRBJ1-1	-	CASSYSGAAEAFF	TGTGCCAGCAGTTACTCGGGGGCCGCTGAAGCTTTCTTT
TRBV4-3	-	TRBJ2-1	-	CASSQGDSGAYNEQFF	TGCGCCAGCAGCCAAGGTGATAGCGGAGCCTACAATGAGCAGTTCTTC
TRBV7-2	-	TRBJ2-2	-	CASSLASLSTGELFF	TGTGCCAGCAGCTTAGCTAGCCTCTCCACCGGGGAGCTGTTTTTT
TRBV5-1	-	TRBJ2-5	TRBD2	CASSFRRGGMETQYF	TGCGCCAGCAGCTTCCGGCGGGGGGGCATGGAGACCCAGTACTTC
TRBV7-6	-	TRBJ2-7	TRBD2	CASSGTSGSYEQYF	TGTGCCAGCAGCGGGACTAGCGGTTCCTACGAGCAGTACTTC
TRBV29-1	-	TRBJ1-1	TRBD1	CTANRGDTEAFF	TGCACCGCAAACAGGGGAGACACTGAAGCTTTCTTT
TRBV6-5	-	TRBJ2-2	-	CASSPRDITGELFF	TGTGCCAGCAGTCCCCGGGACATCACCGGGGAGCTGTTTTTT
TRBV7-2	-	TRBJ1-1	-	CASSLAAGMRTEAFF	TGTGCCAGCAGCTTAGCGGCAGGGATGAGGACTGAAGCTTTCTTT
TRBV4-3	-	TRBJ1-1	-	CASSQERVTEAFF	TGCGCCAGCAGCCAAGAGAGGGTCACTGAAGCTTTCTTT
TRBV10-3	-	TRBJ1-1	TRBD1	CAITQGQGSDTEAFF	TGTGCCATCACCCAGGGACAGGGTTCGGACACTGAAGCTTTCTTT
TRBV27	-	TRBJ2-7	TRBD2	CASSLWGTTTYEQYF	TGTGCCAGCAGTTTGTGGGGGACTACCACCTACGAGCAGTACTTC
TRBV7-2	-	TRBJ2-7	TRBD2	CASSLGGLAGTYEQYF	TGTGCCAGCAGCTTAGGGGGACTAGCGGGAACCTACGAGCAGTACTTC
TRBV2	-	TRBJ1-2	TRBD1	CASSEAGFATGKGYTF	TGTGCCAGCAGTGAAGCGGGCTTTGCGACAGGGAAGGGCTACACCTTC
TRBV4-1	-	TRBJ1-1	-	CASRKQGSGTEAFF	TGCGCCAGCAGAAAACAGGGAAGCGGCACTGAAGCTTTCTTT
TRBV2	-	TRBJ2-3	TRBD1	CASEGGGQFTDTQYF	TGTGCCAGCGAGGGTGGGGGACAGTTCACAGATACGCAGTATTTT
TRBV5-1	-	TRBJ2-1	TRBD2	CASSLRTSGGSDEQFF	TGCGCCAGCAGCTTAAGGACTAGCGGGGGATCCGATGAGCAGTTCTTC
TRBV19	-	TRBJ1-5	-	CASSIWVGQGGNQPQHF	TGTGCCAGTAGTATTTGGGTAGGGCAGGGAGGAAATCAGCCCCAGCATTTT
TRBV2	-	TRBJ1-1	TRBD1	CASSTGQGAVNTEAFF	TGTGCCAGCAGTACCGGACAGGGGGCTGTGAACACTGAAGCTTTCTTT
TRBV4-3	-	TRBJ2-7	TRBD1	CASSQGYVPGTAAYEQYF	TGCGCCAGCAGCCAAGGTTATGTTCCCGGGACAGCGGCCTACGAGCAGTACTTC
TRBV5-6	-	TRBJ1-5	-	CASSLARNQPQHF	TGTGCCAGCAGCTTGGCTAGAAATCAGCCCCAGCATTTT
TRBV7-2	-	TRBJ2-1	-	CASTLGQRTGEQFF	TGTGCCAGCACCCTGGGACAAAGGACGGGGGAGCAGTTCTTC
TRBV6-5	few	TRBJ2-1	TRBD1	CASRSLTGVNEQFF	TGTGCCAGCAGGTCCCTGACAGGGGTCAATGAGCAGTTCTTC
TRBV9	-	TRBJ2-1	TRBD2	CASSVDLGLVTSDEQFF	TGTGCCAGCAGCGTAGATCTGGGACTAGTGACCTCGGATGAGCAGTTCTTC
TRBV7-9	once	TRBJ2-7	-	CASSLPLYEQYF	TGTGCCAGCAGCTTACCTTTGTACGAGCAGTACTTC
TRBV5-1	-	TRBJ2-7	TRBD2	CASSVGTSGTYEQYF	TGCGCCAGCAGCGTTGGGACTAGCGGGACCTACGAGCAGTACTTC